This T cell receptor (beta chain) was captured by sequencing in a study of CD8+ T cells in alopecia areata. Regarding treatment: oral pan-JAK inhibitor, 5-10 mg twice daily. RNA, once extracted, was reverse transcribed into cDNA for use as the sequencing template. Assay: immunoSEQ multiplex PCR; the TCRdb copy retains only in-frame clones and omits some. The sample records around 100,000 clones, over 75% being singletons. V shed 5 bases and J shed 2 bases, with 13 bases lying between them. Germline lookup yields CDR1 SGHAT and CDR2 FQNNGV. The CDR3 is 14 residues long. The clonotype originates from a human donor with alopecia areata. The source was CD8+ T cells sorted from blood, collected between weeks 30 and 35, from a patient treated with tofacitinib. The rearrangement links TRBV11-2 to TRBJ2-7, with D perhaps matching TRBD2 (7 bases). The CDR3 protein is CASSGGAAPYEQYF. DNA for the CDR3: TGTGCCAGCAGCGGGGGGGCAGCGCCCTACGAGCAGTACTTC.